This T cell receptor beta chain was identified in a study of cytomegalovirus exposure and HLA in healthy donors. Notes on this clone: Its cognate antigen is unknown.

Findings and limits, study-wide: It was 164 TCR beta chains that were listed as cytomegalovirus-associated. According to a subsequent analysis, TCR clusters from the first cohort were inclined to appear together in the 110 or so validation repertoires. In vitro assays verified that three CMV-associated chains recognized CMV antigens specifically.

Clones were read by immunoSEQ multiplex PCR, and TCRdb kept only the in-frame ones, dropping some. Here the sample spans roughly 150,000 clones, approximately 80% being singletons. The germline gives CDR1 MNHNY, CDR2 SVGAGI (reference sequence). CDR3 size: 13 residues. The V and J ends lost 8 bases and 0 bases respectively, with 11 bases between them. The clonotype was recovered from a man aged 25 to 40 in good health and CMV-seropositive. Material for sequencing was PBMCs. The chain joins TRBV6-6 to TRBJ2-7; possibly TRBD1 for D (7 bases). CDR3 residues: CASGGTVSYEQYF. The CDR3 coding sequence is TGTGCCAGCGGAGGGACAGTCTCCTACGAGCAGTACTTC.